These 17 T cell receptor beta chains were sequenced from one sample in a study of cytomegalovirus exposure and HLA in healthy donors (dated by TCRdb to the late 2010s). The receptor library was made with the immunoSEQ multiplex PCR assay. The multiplex PCR relied on a mix of 60 forward primers for TCR Vbeta segments and 13 reverse primers for TCR Jbeta segments. Drawn from immuneACCESS, this table holds only the in-frame rearrangements with V and J called that TCRdb kept. Clones are partly lost; checked studies trace under half to an unresolved V gene and leave the rest unexplained. Here the sample has 150,000 to 200,000 clones; more than 75% occur a single time. Around 15% of the sample is in the top ten clones. Sequences were obtained from PBMCs. The receptors come from a woman aged 40 to 49 in good health and CMV-seronegative.

The V and J genes are TRBV7-3 and TRBJ2-7, with 10 bases fitting TRBD1. Germline lookup yields CDR1 SGHTA and CDR2 FQGTGA. Losses at the gene ends were 4 bases for V and 5 bases for J; bases not matched to a gene: 5. This CDR3 region has 14 residues. The CDR3 DNA follows: TGTGCCAGCAGCTCCGGGACAGGGGTCGACGAGCAGTACTTC. Translation gives CASSSGTGVDEQYF.

This chain links TRBV19 with TRBJ2-3; no definite D call. The V gene lost 4 bases and the J gene lost 6 bases, with 11 bases spanning the gap. Germline CDR1 reads LNHDA; CDR2 reads SQIVND (reference sequence). This CDR3 has 13 amino acids. The CDR3 sequence is CASSNQVTDTQYF. The DNA for the CDR3 is TGTGCCAGTAGTAACCAGGTAACTGATACGCAGTATTTT.

This clone was counted a single time. The same CDR3 can be traced to other DNA sequences in this sample. The gene calls are TRBV28 and TRBJ2-5; D possibly corresponds to TRBD2 (5 bases). V was pared by 3 bases and J by 5 bases, with 7 bases between. Germline lookup yields CDR1 MDHEN and CDR2 SYDVKM. The CDR3 sequence is 12 residues long. CDR3 DNA: TGTGCCAGCAGTTTCGGGAAGGAGACCCAGTACTTC. Translating gives CASSFGKETQYF.

CDR3 in amino acids: CASSLWSTSGRWNEQFF. Here the CDR3 DNA reads TGTGCCAGCAGCTTATGGTCGACTAGCGGGAGATGGAATGAGCAGTTCTTC. The rearrangement uses TRBV7-6 and TRBJ2-1; TRBD2 matches at 12 bases. In germline, CDR1 is SGHVS, CDR2 FNYEAQ. Trimming cost V 2 bases and J 7 bases; bases outside gene matches: 9. This CDR3 contains 17 residues.

This clone was found once. The chain recombines TRBV7-9 with TRBJ2-7; 7 nucleotides agree with TRBD2. This CDR3 has 14 residues. Trimming cost V 5 bases and J 2 bases; bases outside gene matches: 6. The germline V gene encodes CDR1 SEHNR and CDR2 FQNEAQ (reference sequence). In nucleotides, the CDR3 is TGTGCCAGCAGCAGCGGGACTACCCCCTACGAGCAGTACTTC. Protein sequence: CASSSGTTPYEQYF.

The chain couples TRBV11-2 to TRBJ2-2; D not resolved. This CDR3 is 14 amino acids long. The germline V gene encodes CDR1 SGHAT and CDR2 FQNNGV. The ends were cut back, 6 bases at V and 0 bases at J, with 8 bases in the middle. CDR3 sequence (DNA): TGTGCCAGCAGGGAGTTGGCGAACACCGGGGAGCTGTTTTTT. This gives the protein CASRELANTGELFF.

The J gene is TRBJ1-4, the V gene TRBV7-9, with unresolved D. With 3 bases removed from V and 10 bases from J, the gap between germline ends came to 15 bases. Looked up from germline, CDR1 is SEHNR and CDR2 is FQNEAQ (reference sequence). The CDR3 loop spans 14 amino acids. CDR3 DNA sequence: TGTGCCAGCAGCTTGTCGGGTTTTCCTGGAAAACTGTTTTTT. Translated: CASSLSGFPGKLFF.

The gene calls are TRBV9 and TRBJ2-3, with 7 positions matching TRBD2. CDR1 SGDLS and CDR2 YYNGEE come from the germline V gene. CDR3 length: 15 amino acids. V gave up 2 bases and J gave up 2 bases; unmatched junction bases: 5. CDR3: CASSVTGGNTDTQYF. DNA of the CDR3: TGTGCCAGCAGCGTGACCGGGGGGAACACAGATACGCAGTATTTT.

This chain uses TRBV7-9 with TRBJ2-5; D gene unclear. Germline V gene sequence: CDR1 SEHNR, CDR2 FQNEAQ (reference sequence). This CDR3 contains 13 residues. The V gene lost 1 base and the J gene lost 7 bases, with 10 bases spanning the gap. The CDR3 bases are TGTGCCAGCAGCTTAGATAGGCTAGGGACCCAGTACTTC. Amino acids: CASSLDRLGTQYF. Full variable domain (outside the CDR3, taken from reference TRBV7-9 and TRBJ2-5): DTGVSQNPRHKITKRGQNVTFRCDPISEHNRLYWYRQTLGQGPEFLTYFQNEAQLEKSRLLSDRFSAERPKGSFSTLEIQRTEQGDSAMYLCASSLDRLGTQYFGPGTRLLVL.

The chain joins TRBV5-1 to TRBJ2-2, with D hard to call. Germline V gene lookup returns CDR1 SGHRS and CDR2 YFSETQ. This CDR3 has 15 residues. V shed 2 bases and J shed 2 bases, with 10 bases lying between them. This chain's CDR3 is CASSLGVYNTGELFF. DNA of the CDR3: TGCGCCAGCAGCTTAGGAGTCTACAACACCGGGGAGCTGTTTTTT. The complete variable domain, with remaining parts taken from reference TRBV5-1 and TRBJ2-2, reads KAGVTQTPRYLIKTRGQQVTLSCSPISGHRSVSWYQQTPGQGLQFLFEYFSETQRNKGNFPGRFSGRQFSNSRSEMNVSTLELGDSALYLCASSLGVYNTGELFFGEGSRLTVL.

The chain recombines TRBV4-1 with TRBJ2-3, with 9 bases fitting TRBD2. The germline V gene encodes CDR1 MGHRA and CDR2 YSYEKL. The CDR3 spans 17 residues. With 4 bases clipped from V and 2 bases from J, the junction kept 10 bases outside the gene matches. The chain's CDR3 is CASSRRHSGGPTDTQYF. CDR3 nucleotide sequence: TGCGCCAGCAGCCGTCGCCATAGCGGGGGCCCCACAGATACGCAGTATTTT.

This rearrangement joins TRBV9 to TRBJ2-5, with 8 positions matching TRBD1. The J call could be wrong; TRBJ2-7 is a better fit for the DNA end. The CDR3 is 15 amino acids. Germline CDR1 is SGDLS and CDR2 is YYNGEE. CDR3 DNA: TGTGCCAGCAGCGCCGGGACAGGCCCTTCCTACGAGCAGTACTTC. Translated, it gives CASSAGTGPSYEQYF.

The chain has TRBV6-4 and TRBJ2-5; TRBD2 matches 7 bases. The CDR3 has 15 residues. The V and J ends lost 3 bases and 5 bases, in that order; junction bases with no gene match: 9. Germline V gives CDR1 MRHNA, CDR2 SNTAGT. CDR3 DNA: TGTGCCAGCAGTGATGAGGGGTGGGGGGGGGAGACCCAGTACTTC. It encodes CASSDEGWGGETQYF.

This clone showed up just once. This rearrangement joins TRBV27 to TRBJ2-7; 8 bases fit TRBD1. This CDR3 is 15 amino acids long. The germline V gene encodes CDR1 MNHEY and CDR2 SMNVEV (reference sequence). With 6 bases clipped from V and 2 bases from J, the junction kept 9 bases outside the gene matches. The CDR3: CASRTGQGGAYEQYF. The CDR3 DNA follows: TGTGCCAGCAGAACAGGACAGGGAGGCGCCTACGAGCAGTACTTC.

The rearrangement uses TRBV28 and TRBJ1-6; weak D call: TRBD1 (5 bases). Germline assignment: CDR1 MDHEN and CDR2 SYDVKM. V was pared by 2 bases and J by 13 bases, with 18 bases between. This CDR3 has 15 residues. The DNA of the CDR3 is TGTGCCAGCAGTTTAGGGGGGGATCCTGGGTTGCCCCTCCACTTT. This gives the protein CASSLGGDPGLPLHF.

The chain employs TRBV6-5 and TRBJ1-2, with a weak D call TRBD1 (5 bases). Deletions cut 5 bases from V and 0 bases from J, with 13 bases between. CDR1 is MNHEY, CDR2 SVGAGI, per germline. The CDR3 has 15 amino acids. CDR3 region: CASSRQGQANYGYTF. DNA for the CDR3: TGTGCCAGCAGTCGTCAGGGTCAGGCTAACTATGGCTACACCTTC.

V usage is TRBV5-8 and J usage is TRBJ2-1; unclear D gene. The V end was cut by 3 bases, the J end by 10 bases, with 14 bases between. CDR3 length equals 13 residues. The germline gives CDR1 SGHTS, CDR2 YDEGEE. The CDR3 spells CASSSLRLEEQFF. The CDR3 coding sequence is TGTGCCAGCAGCTCCCTTCGCCTAGAGGAGCAGTTCTTC.